Each of the 28 T cell receptor beta chains below was sequenced from the same sample in a study of blood T cells in healthy people across ages. The second PCR ran roughly 6 to 12 cycles with a sample-barcoded 5' primer and J-beta primers. TCRdb called the 5' RACE reads again in MiXCR, with one record for every CDR3 protein. The top ten hold roughly 2.1% of the sample, which has roughly 2 million distinct CDR3 sequences, approximately 50% seen once. Material: blood. The source of these receptors is a woman aged 40 to 50 in good health.

This chain links TRBV6-5 with TRBJ2-5; D is ambiguous. The J call may be mistaken, given a closer DNA end match to TRBJ2-7. The CDR3 has 14 residues. Per germline, CDR1 MNHEY and CDR2 SVGAGI. The CDR3 sequence: CASSYSALQDEQYF. CDR3 coding DNA: TGTGCCAGCAGTTACTCGGCACTTCAAGACGAGCAGTACTTC.

This clonotype was recorded only once. The junction shows a germline mismatch at one end, possibly a read error. The chain carries TRBV6-5 and TRBJ1-2; TRBD1 is a possible D gene (5 bases). This CDR3 comprises 14 residues. From germline, CDR1 is MNHEY and CDR2 SVGAGI. CDR3 DNA: TGTGCCAGCAGATCGCTAGGGGAACTCTATGGCCACACCTTC. Its protein product is CASRSLGELYGHTF.

The V and J genes are TRBV25-1 and TRBJ1-2; 7 bases are shared with TRBD1. Germline V gene sequence: CDR1 MGHDK, CDR2 SYGVNS. J was trimmed by 7 bases and V by 3 bases; bases with no gene match: 8. This CDR3 is 14 amino acids long. CDR3 DNA: TGTGCCAGCAGTGAGGTCAGGGGGATAAGTGGCTACACCTTC. As protein: CASSEVRGISGYTF.

This clonotype was observed a few times. The rearrangement uses TRBV4-3 and TRBJ2-7; 9 nucleotides match TRBD1. This CDR3 has 15 amino acids. Germline loops: CDR1 LGHNA, CDR2 YSLEER. Trimming removed 2 bases from V and 9 bases from J; junction bases left unmatched: 11. CDR3 residues: CASSQSGTGISGQYF. The CDR3 bases are TGCGCCAGCAGCCAATCCGGGACAGGGATATCGGGGCAGTACTTC.

This clonotype has more than one count but fewer than ten. The V and J genes are TRBV6-1 and TRBJ2-1; 10 bases are shared with TRBD2. The junction had 5 bases not matched to a gene; V was cut back by 4 bases and J by 2 bases. CDR1 and CDR2 from the germline V gene are MNHNS and SASEGT. The CDR3 contains 16 residues. The CDR3 loop reads CASSGPSGGTYNEQFF. For the CDR3, the DNA is TGTGCCAGCAGTGGGCCTAGCGGGGGCACCTACAATGAGCAGTTCTTC.

The gene calls are TRBV3-1 and TRBJ2-1; TRBD2 matches 14 bases. This CDR3 has 15 residues. The germline V gene has CDR1 LGHDT and CDR2 YNNKEL (reference sequence). V was clipped by 4 bases and J by 9 bases; unmatched bases: 5. The CDR3 here is CASSPQGTSGSEQFF. The CDR3 DNA sequence: TGTGCCAGCAGCCCGCAAGGGACTAGCGGGAGTGAGCAGTTCTTC.

The rearrangement uses TRBV7-2 and TRBJ2-3; tentatively, D is TRBD1 (5 bases). The CDR3 runs 14 residues. Germline V gene data show CDR1 as SGHTA and CDR2 as FQGNSA. Trimming cost V 5 bases and J 0 bases, with 9 bases left between them. CDR3 bases: TGTGCCAGCAGCACCCGACAGAGCACAGATACGCAGTATTTT. This encodes CASSTRQSTDTQYF.

Notes on this clonotype: A much larger clone is a single base away; this may be a read error. V and J are TRBV7-9 and TRBJ2-5, with D maybe TRBD1 (6 bases). CDR1 is SEHNR and CDR2 is FQNEAQ in the germline V gene (reference sequence). The CDR3 runs 16 residues. Between the trimmed V and J ends, which lost 5 bases and 11 bases, there was a span of 27 bases. In DNA, the CDR3 is TGTGCCAGCAGCGCTCCCGGGACAACTTCCTACAATGAGCAGTACTTC. The encoded protein is CASSAPGTTSYNEQYF.

In this sample, this clonotype turned up a few times. The rearrangement uses TRBV6-5 and TRBJ2-4; 8 positions agree with TRBD1. CDR3 length: 13 residues. Germline trimming cut 0 bases from V and 13 bases from J; bases unmatched to any gene: 5. Germline lookup yields CDR1 MNHEY and CDR2 SVGAGI. For the CDR3, the DNA is TGTGCCAGCAGTTACTCCCCGACAGGGGAGCAGTACTTC. This encodes CASSYSPTGEQYF.

As regards this clonotype: The junction departs from germline at one end; a sequencing error may be responsible. J is TRBJ2-5 and V is TRBV15; no definite D call. The germline gives CDR1 LNHNV, CDR2 YYDKDF (reference sequence). This CDR3 is 12 amino acids long. This chain's CDR3 is CAASRLQETQYF. CDR3 sequence (DNA): TGTGCCGCCAGCAGACTGCAAGAGACCCAGTACTTC.

This clonotype was observed a few times. The rearrangement joins TRBV10-3 to TRBJ2-4, with D possibly TRBD2 on 6 matching bases. The CDR3 spans 16 residues. V was clipped by 3 bases and J by 1 base, with 13 bases between them. Germline V gene data show CDR1 as ENHRY and CDR2 as SYGVKD. Here the CDR3 reads CAISDGTAGAKNIQYF. The CDR3 DNA follows: TGTGCCATCAGTGACGGGACGGCGGGGGCCAAAAACATTCAGTACTTC.

The genes are TRBV15 and TRBJ2-7, with 7 nucleotides matching TRBD1. The last part of the DNA fits TRBJ2-5 better; the J call may be wrong. The V gene's germline CDR1 is LNHNV and CDR2 YYDKDF (reference sequence). The CDR3 contains 15 residues. The CDR3 reads CATSNHRGEGETQYF. Here the CDR3 DNA reads TGTGCCACCAGCAACCACAGGGGTGAAGGGGAGACCCAGTACTTC.

The chain couples TRBV24-1 to TRBJ2-3; D may correspond to TRBD1 or TRBD2 (5 bases each). V was cut by 4 bases and J by 6 bases, with 22 bases left in between. CDR3 length: 17 amino acids. Germline loops: CDR1 KGHDR, CDR2 SFDVKD. The CDR3 DNA follows: TGTGCCACCAGTGACGGGGCTGCTAGCTCGATGGGGGATACGCAGTATTTT. It translates to CATSDGAASSMGDTQYF.

The chain uses TRBV20-1 and TRBJ2-3; no clear D gene. The CDR3 is 14 residues long. Per the germline V gene, CDR1 is DFQATT and CDR2 is SNEGSKA (reference sequence). Trimming removed 0 bases from V and 2 bases from J, with 9 bases in between. Here the CDR3 DNA reads TGCAGTGCTAGAGATGAGTCTGCCACAGATACGCAGTATTTT. Translated, it gives CSARDESATDTQYF.

The table lists this clonotype with a few counts. The CDR3, as DNA: TGCGCCAGCAGCCAAGTAAACGGGATTCGTGGCTACACCTTC. Protein: CASSQVNGIRGYTF. J is TRBJ1-2 and V is TRBV4-1; no firm D call. The CDR3 length is 14 residues. V lost 1 base and J 7 bases, leaving 13 bases between the germline ends. Germline V gene lookup returns CDR1 MGHRA and CDR2 YSYEKL.

V is TRBV12-3 or TRBV12-4 and J is TRBJ1-2; 7 bases are a match to TRBD1. After removal of 5 bases from V and 4 bases from J, the junction contained 7 bases not matched to a gene. The CDR3 has 14 amino acids. The CDR3 sequence is CASSGDSLRYGYTF. The CDR3 DNA reads TGTGCCAGCAGTGGGGACAGCTTACGCTATGGCTACACCTTC.

This sequence joins TRBV20-1 and TRBJ2-5, with 12 bases lining up with TRBD2. V lost 5 bases and J lost 11; bases outside the gene matches: 15. The CDR3 runs to 15 residues. In germline, CDR1 is DFQATT, CDR2 SNEGSKA (reference sequence). CDR3 DNA sequence: TGCAGTGCTGGGACCCTAGCGGGGGGGTTCAATGAGCAGTACTTC. Translation gives CSAGTLAGGFNEQYF.

V is TRBV5-1 and J is TRBJ1-2, with no clear D. V was cut by 1 base and J by 4 bases, with 14 bases left in between. The CDR3 is made up of 15 amino acids. The germline V gene has CDR1 SGHRS and CDR2 YFSETQ. CDR3 nucleotides: TGCGCCAGCAGCTTGTGGGCAGCGAACGCCTATGGCTACACCTTC. Protein product: CASSLWAANAYGYTF.

This clonotype was picked up one time. The chain recombines TRBV20-1 with TRBJ2-7; D unclear. The CDR3 loop spans 12 amino acids. V lost 3 bases and J lost 3, with 9 bases in between. Germline CDR1 and CDR2: DFQATT and SNEGSKA (reference sequence). CDR3 in amino acids: CSASPDNYEQYF. CDR3 DNA sequence: TGCAGTGCTAGCCCGGATAACTACGAGCAGTACTTC.

The chain links TRBV6-5 to TRBJ1-1; no firm D call. CDR1 is MNHEY, CDR2 SVGAGI, per germline. CDR3 length: 15 residues. The ends were cut back, 0 bases at V and 0 bases at J, with 8 bases in the middle. The DNA of the CDR3 is TGTGCCAGCAGTTACTCGCTCAGGATGAACACTGAAGCTTTCTTT. It codes for CASSYSLRMNTEAFF.

V is TRBV27 and J is TRBJ2-3; D gene ambiguous. The CDR3 has 14 amino acids. Trimming pared 7 bases from V and 1 base from J, leaving 12 bases between. CDR1 is MNHEY, CDR2 SMNVEV, per germline (reference sequence). The CDR3 region has the DNA TGTGCCAGCACCCCGGACCCACGCACAGATACGCAGTATTTT. It specifies CASTPDPRTDTQYF.

This clonotype showed up many times. This chain uses TRBV20-1 with TRBJ2-3; no clear D gene. This CDR3 spans 10 amino acids. In germline, CDR1 is DFQATT, CDR2 SNEGSKA (reference sequence). Deletions cut 3 bases from V and 6 bases from J, with 4 bases between. The CDR3 sequence: CSAREDTQYF. The CDR3 region has the DNA TGCAGTGCTAGGGAGGATACGCAGTATTTT.

This clonotype was detected a few times. The V and J genes are TRBV20-1 and TRBJ2-5; no clear D gene. This CDR3 spans 14 amino acids. Germline loops: CDR1 DFQATT, CDR2 SNEGSKA (reference sequence). V shed 0 bases and J shed 5 bases, with 13 bases lying between them. The CDR3 loop reads CSARDTKSGETQYF. Here the CDR3 DNA reads TGCAGTGCTAGAGATACGAAGTCCGGTGAGACCCAGTACTTC.

This clonotype has a handful of counts. The chain uses TRBV7-8 and TRBJ2-7; D is possibly TRBD1 or TRBD2 (5 bases each). Germline V gene lookup returns CDR1 SGHVS and CDR2 FQNEAQ. The CDR3 is 14 amino acids. Trimming shortened V by 5 bases and J by 2 bases, and 13 bases separated the two germline ends. The CDR3 bases are TGTGCCAGCAGCGTCCGGGGACGTGCCTACGAGCAGTACTTC. As protein: CASSVRGRAYEQYF.

The V gene is TRBV2, the J gene TRBJ2-1; TRBD2 agrees at 13 bases. The CDR3 totals 14 residues. Germline V lookup: CDR1 SNHLY, CDR2 FYNNEI. Germline trimming cut 11 bases from V and 7 bases from J; bases unmatched to any gene: 8. The CDR3 loop is CARQTSGGYNEQFF. In DNA, the CDR3 is TGTGCCCGGCAGACTAGCGGGGGGTATAATGAGCAGTTCTTC.

This clonotype has more than one count but fewer than ten. The chain carries TRBV6-5 and TRBJ1-2; 7 nucleotides agree with TRBD1. The CDR3 contains 14 residues. Trimming took 7 bases from V and 0 from J; bases not matched to a gene: 5. From germline, CDR1 is MNHEY and CDR2 SVGAGI. CDR3 DNA: TGTGCCAGCAAAGTGACAGGGACTAACTATGGCTACACCTTC. The encoded protein is CASKVTGTNYGYTF.

In its sample, this clonotype was seen a few times. The genes are TRBV20-1 and TRBJ1-2; 8 positions match TRBD1. Trimming at V came to 6 bases and at J to 4 bases, leaving 10 bases not matched to a gene. The CDR3 length is 14 residues. Germline loops: CDR1 DFQATT, CDR2 SNEGSKA (reference sequence). This CDR3 is CSARGTGLPYGYTF. CDR3 sequence (DNA): TGCAGTGCGCGAGGGACAGGCCTTCCCTATGGCTACACCTTC.

This clonotype has only a few counts. The chain has TRBV20-1 and TRBJ2-4; D perhaps matches TRBD2 (6 bases). The germline V gene encodes CDR1 DFQATT and CDR2 SNEGSKA (reference sequence). Deletions cut 5 bases from V and 0 bases from J, with 14 bases between. The CDR3 runs to 15 residues. The CDR3: CSAPMGGLAKNIQYF. The CDR3 DNA reads TGCAGTGCTCCCATGGGAGGACTAGCCAAAAACATTCAGTACTTC.